The sequence of this TCR beta chain was determined in a study of T cell changes during pregnancy in multiple sclerosis (dated by TCRdb to the late 2010s). The study in broad terms: In women with multiple sclerosis, the researchers looked at how the T cell repertoire shifted as pregnancy progressed.

V was cut back by 6 bases and J by 8 bases, leaving a gap of 13 bases between them. The germline V gene (reference sequence) supplies CDR1 LNHDA and CDR2 SQIVND. Inclusive of the bounding cysteine and phenylalanine, the CDR3 is 12 residues long. Left in the record is the CDR3 DNA by itself, 36 bases read in frame from the first base. The library was made by the immunoSEQ multiplex PCR assay. In TCRdb, the immuneACCESS table is reduced to in-frame sequences with V and J assigned. These tables do not hold every clone; where another copy was compared, an unresolved V gene accounts for under half, and the others remain unexplained. Within this sample are tens of thousands of clones, with around 93% of them counted one time only. The top ten clones comprise around 4.7% of the sample. Turning to this clone: The clone's antigen remains unknown. Base qualities are not at hand, and no much larger clone is one base apart.

Rearrangement joined TRBV19 to TRBJ1-1; TRBD1 is a weak D gene call, 6 bases matching. Material: CD8+ T cells from peripheral blood mononuclear cells, obtained in the first trimester of pregnancy. The clonotype comes from a female donor with multiple sclerosis, enrolled in a pregnancy study. Read as DNA, the sequence is TGTGCCAGTAGAAGGACAGCTAACGAAGCTTTCTTT. It encodes CASRRTANEAFF. Outside the CDR3, residues come from the reference TRBV19 and TRBJ1-1 proteins, so the full variable domain is: DGGITQSPKYLFRKEGQNVTLSCEQNLNHDAMYWYRQDPGQGLRLIYYSQIVNDFQKGDIAEGYSVSREKKESFPLTVTSAQKNPTAFYLCASRRTANEAFFGQGTRLTVV.